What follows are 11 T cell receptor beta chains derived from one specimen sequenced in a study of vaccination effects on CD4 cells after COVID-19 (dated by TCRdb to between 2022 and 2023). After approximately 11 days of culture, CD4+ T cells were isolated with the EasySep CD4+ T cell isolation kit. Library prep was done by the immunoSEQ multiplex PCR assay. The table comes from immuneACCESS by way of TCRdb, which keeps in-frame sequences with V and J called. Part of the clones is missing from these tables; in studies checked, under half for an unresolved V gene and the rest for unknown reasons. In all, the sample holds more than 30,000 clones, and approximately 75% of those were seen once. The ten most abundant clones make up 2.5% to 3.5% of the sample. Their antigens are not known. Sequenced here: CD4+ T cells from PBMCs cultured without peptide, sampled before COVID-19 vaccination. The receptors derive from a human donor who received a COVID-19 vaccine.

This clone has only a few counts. In DNA, the CDR3 is TGTGCCAGCAGTTACGAGAGTGGTACTACGCAGTATTTT. Its translation is CASSYESGTTQYF. The genes are TRBV6-2 or TRBV6-3 and TRBJ2-3; D is unclear. The CDR3 totals 13 residues. Trimming removed 2 bases at V and 8 bases at J, with 11 bases between. Germline values: CDR1 MNHEY, CDR2 SVGEGT.

The CDR3 loop reads CAISIGTARSTDTQYF. The CDR3 DNA is TGTGCCATCAGCATTGGGACTGCAAGAAGCACAGATACGCAGTATTTT. The chain carries TRBV10-3 and TRBJ2-3; D might be TRBD2 (6 bases). Trimming pared 6 bases from V and 0 bases from J, leaving 16 bases between. This CDR3 has 16 residues. The V gene's germline CDR1 is ENHRY and CDR2 SYGVKD.

The CDR3: CASSQGSGQNSPLHF. CDR3 in DNA: TGTGCCAGCAGCCAAGGGTCAGGGCAGAATTCACCCCTCCACTTT. The chain joins TRBV14 to TRBJ1-6; the D gene is possibly TRBD1 (5 bases). This CDR3 spans 15 amino acids. The germline CDR1 and CDR2 sequences are SGHDN and FVKESK. The V gene lost 1 base and the J gene lost 7 bases, with 11 bases spanning the gap.

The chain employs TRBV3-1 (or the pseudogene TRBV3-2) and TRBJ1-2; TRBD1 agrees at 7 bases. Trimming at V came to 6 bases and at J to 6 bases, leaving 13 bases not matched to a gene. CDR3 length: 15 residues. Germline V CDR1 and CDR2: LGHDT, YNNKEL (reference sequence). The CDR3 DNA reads TGTGCCAGCAGACGACAGGGAGGAGGAAAAAATGGCTACACCTTC. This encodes CASRRQGGGKNGYTF.

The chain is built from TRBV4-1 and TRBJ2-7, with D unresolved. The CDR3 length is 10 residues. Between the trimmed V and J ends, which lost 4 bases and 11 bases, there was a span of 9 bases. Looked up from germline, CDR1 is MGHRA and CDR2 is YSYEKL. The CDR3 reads CASSRIAKYF. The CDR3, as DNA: TGCGCCAGCAGCCGAATCGCCAAGTACTTC.

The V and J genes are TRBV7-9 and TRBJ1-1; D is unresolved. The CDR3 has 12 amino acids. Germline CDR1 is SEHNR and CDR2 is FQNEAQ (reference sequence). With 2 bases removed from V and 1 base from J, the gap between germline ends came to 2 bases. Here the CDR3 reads CASSLQNTEAFF. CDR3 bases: TGTGCCAGCAGCTTACAGAACACTGAAGCTTTCTTT.

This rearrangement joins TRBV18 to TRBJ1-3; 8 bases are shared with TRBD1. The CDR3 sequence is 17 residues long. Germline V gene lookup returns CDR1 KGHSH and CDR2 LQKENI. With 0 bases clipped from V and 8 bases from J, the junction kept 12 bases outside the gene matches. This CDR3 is CASSPPTGQAFGYTIYF. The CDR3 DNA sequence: TGTGCCAGCTCACCACCGACGGGACAGGCTTTTGGTTACACCATATATTTT.

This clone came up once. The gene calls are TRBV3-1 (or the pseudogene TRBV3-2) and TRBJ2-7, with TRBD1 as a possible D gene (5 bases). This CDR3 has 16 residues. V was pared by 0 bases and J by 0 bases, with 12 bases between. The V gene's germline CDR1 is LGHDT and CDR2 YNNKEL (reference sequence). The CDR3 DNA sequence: TGTGCCAGCAGCCAAGATTGGGGCAGCTTCTCCTACGAGCAGTACTTC. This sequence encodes CASSQDWGSFSYEQYF.

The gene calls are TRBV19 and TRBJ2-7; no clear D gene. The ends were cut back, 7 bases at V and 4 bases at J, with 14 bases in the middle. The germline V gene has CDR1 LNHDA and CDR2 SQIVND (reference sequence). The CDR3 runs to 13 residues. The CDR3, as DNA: TGTGCCAGTAACAGTCGCACCTCTTACGAGCAGTACTTC. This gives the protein CASNSRTSYEQYF. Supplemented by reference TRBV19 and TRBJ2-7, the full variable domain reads DGGITQSPKYLFRKEGQNVTLSCEQNLNHDAMYWYRQDPGQGLRLIYYSQIVNDFQKGDIAEGYSVSREKKESFPLTVTSAQKNPTAFYLCASNSRTSYEQYFGPGTRLTVT.

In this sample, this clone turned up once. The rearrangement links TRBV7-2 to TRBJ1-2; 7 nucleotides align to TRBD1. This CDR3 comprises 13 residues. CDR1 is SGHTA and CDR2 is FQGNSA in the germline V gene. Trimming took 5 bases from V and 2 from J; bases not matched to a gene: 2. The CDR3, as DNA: TGTGCCAGCAGCCGACAGGGAAACTATGGCTACACCTTC. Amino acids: CASSRQGNYGYTF.

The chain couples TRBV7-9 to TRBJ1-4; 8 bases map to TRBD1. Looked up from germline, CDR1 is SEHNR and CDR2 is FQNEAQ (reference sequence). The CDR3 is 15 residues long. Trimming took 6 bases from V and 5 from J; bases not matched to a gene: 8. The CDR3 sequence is CASSSLQGDNEKLFF. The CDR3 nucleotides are TGTGCCAGCAGTTCCCTACAGGGGGACAATGAAAAACTGTTTTTT.